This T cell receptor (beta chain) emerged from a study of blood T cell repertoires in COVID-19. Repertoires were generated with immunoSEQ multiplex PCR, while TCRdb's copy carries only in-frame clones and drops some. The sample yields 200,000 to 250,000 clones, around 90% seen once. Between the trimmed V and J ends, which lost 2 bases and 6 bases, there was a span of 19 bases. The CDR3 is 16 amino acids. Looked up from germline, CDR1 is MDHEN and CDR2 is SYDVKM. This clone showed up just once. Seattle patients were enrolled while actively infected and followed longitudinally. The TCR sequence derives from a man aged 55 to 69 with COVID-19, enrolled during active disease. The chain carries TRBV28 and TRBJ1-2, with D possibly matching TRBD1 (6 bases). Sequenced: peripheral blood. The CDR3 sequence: CASSLRQEAPINGYTF. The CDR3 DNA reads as TGTGCCAGCAGTTTACGACAGGAGGCGCCGATAAATGGCTACACCTTC.